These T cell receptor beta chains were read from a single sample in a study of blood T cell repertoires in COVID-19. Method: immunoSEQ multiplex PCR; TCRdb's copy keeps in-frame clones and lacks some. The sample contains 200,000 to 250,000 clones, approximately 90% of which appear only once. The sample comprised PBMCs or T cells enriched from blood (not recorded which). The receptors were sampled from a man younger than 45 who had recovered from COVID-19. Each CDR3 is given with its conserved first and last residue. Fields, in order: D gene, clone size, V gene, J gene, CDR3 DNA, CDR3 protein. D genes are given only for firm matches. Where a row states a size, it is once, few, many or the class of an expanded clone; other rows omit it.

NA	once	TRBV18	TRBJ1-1	TGTGCCAGCTCACGGAACCAGGGGAACACTGAAGCTTTCTTT	CASSRNQGNTEAFF
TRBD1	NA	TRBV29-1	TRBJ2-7	TGCAGCGTATGCAGGGACAGGGGCTACGAGCAGTACTTC	CSVCRDRGYEQYF
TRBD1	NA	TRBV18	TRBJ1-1	TGTGCCAGCTCACCATGGGATGACAGGGACACTGAAGCTTTCTTT	CASSPWDDRDTEAFF
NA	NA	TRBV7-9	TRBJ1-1	TGTGCCAGCAGCATCACAGGAAACACTGAAGCTTTCTTT	CASSITGNTEAFF
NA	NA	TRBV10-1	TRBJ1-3	TGCGCCAGTACGAGGGATCTTGGAAACACCATATATTTT	CASTRDLGNTIYF
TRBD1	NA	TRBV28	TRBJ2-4	TGTGCCAGCAGTGGGGACAGTCTAAACATTCAGTACTTC	CASSGDSLNIQYF
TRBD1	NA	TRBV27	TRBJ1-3	TGTGCCAGCAGTTACCAGGGACAGGTTGGAAACACCATATATTTT	CASSYQGQVGNTIYF
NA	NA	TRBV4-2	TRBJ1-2	TGTGCCAGCAGAAACAGGGACCGCCGAGGCTACACCTTC	CASRNRDRRGYTF
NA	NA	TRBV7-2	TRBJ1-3	TGTGCCAGCAGCCCCGGACAGTTAAACACCATATATTTT	CASSPGQLNTIYF
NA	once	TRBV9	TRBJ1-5	TGTGCCAGCAGCGTAAGCCACAATCAGCCCCAGCATTTT	CASSVSHNQPQHF
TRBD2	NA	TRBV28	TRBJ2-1	TGTGCCAGCAGGACTAGCGGGAAATACAATGAGCAGTTCTTC	CASRTSGKYNEQFF
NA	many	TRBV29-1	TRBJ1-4	TGCAGCGTTGAGCAGGGGAAACTGTTTTTT	CSVEQGKLFF
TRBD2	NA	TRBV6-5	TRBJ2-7	TGTGCCAGCAGTTACTTCTCTAGCGGGCTTTACGAGCAGTACTTC	CASSYFSSGLYEQYF
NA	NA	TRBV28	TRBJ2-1	TGTGCCAGCAGCCCCAGCGAGCGGAATGAGCAGTTCTTC	CASSPSERNEQFF
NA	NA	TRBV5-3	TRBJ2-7	TGTGCCAGAAGTTCCCCGGACAGCATTTCCTACGAGCAGTACTTC	CARSSPDSISYEQYF
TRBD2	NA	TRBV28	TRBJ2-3	TGTGCCAGCAGTTGGGGACTAGCGGGAGGTACGCAGTATTTT	CASSWGLAGGTQYF
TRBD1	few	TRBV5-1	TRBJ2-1	TGCGCCAGCAGCTTGCGGTCGGCGGCGGGGACAGGGAGCAATGAGCAGTTCTTC	CASSLRSAAGTGSNEQFF
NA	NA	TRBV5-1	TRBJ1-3	TGCGCCAGCAGCCACGACGGCCCCGGCGGAGGAAACACCATATATTTT	CASSHDGPGGGNTIYF
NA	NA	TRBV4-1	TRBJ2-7	TGCGCCAGCAGCCAAGATTGGGCAGTGGCCGAGCAGTACTTC	CASSQDWAVAEQYF
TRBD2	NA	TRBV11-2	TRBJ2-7	TGTGCCAGCAGCTTGGAAGCGGGACGGTCCTACGAGCAGTACTTC	CASSLEAGRSYEQYF
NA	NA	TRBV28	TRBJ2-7	TGTGCCAGCAGGGGTGGGCGCTACGAGCAGTACTTC	CASRGGRYEQYF
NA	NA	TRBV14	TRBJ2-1	TGTGCCAGCAGCCAAACCCTCCGGGAAAATGAGCAGTTCTTC	CASSQTLRENEQFF
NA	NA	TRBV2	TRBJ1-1	TGTGCCAGCAGTGTTTGGGCAGCCACTGAAGCTTTCTTT	CASSVWAATEAFF
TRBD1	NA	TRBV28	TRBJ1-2	TGTGCCAGCAGCCGGGACAGACCTAACTATGGCTACACCTTC	CASSRDRPNYGYTF
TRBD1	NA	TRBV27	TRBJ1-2	TGTGCCAGCAAAGGACAGGGTGACTATGGCTACACCTTC	CASKGQGDYGYTF
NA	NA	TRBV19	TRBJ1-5	TGTGCCGGATCTGACAGTATTTATAGCAATCAGCCCCAGCATTTT	CAGSDSIYSNQPQHF
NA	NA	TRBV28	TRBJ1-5	TGTGCCAGCAGTTCGAGAGGGGGGGTAGGCAATCAGCCCCAGCATTTT	CASSSRGGVGNQPQHF
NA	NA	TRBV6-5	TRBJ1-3	TGTGCCAGCAGTTACTTCGACACCTCCTCTGGAAACACCATATATTTT	CASSYFDTSSGNTIYF